This passage covers 18 T cell receptor beta chains from one sample sequenced in a study of T cells in Graves' hyperthyroidism and ophthalmopathy. RNA transcripts yielded amplified TCR beta CDR3 regions. First-round RT-PCR with HTBI primers amplified the TCR CDR3 region. From the multiplex PCR reads, TCRdb called clonotypes with MiXCR, one entry per CDR3 protein. Of around 280,000 distinct CDR3 sequences listed, around 15% are singletons. Sequenced sample: blood. The receptors were sampled from a woman aged 40 to 50 with Graves' hyperthyroidism.

This clonotype has ten or more counts. This chain uses TRBV7-2 with TRBJ2-3; possibly TRBD1 for D (6 bases). Trimming stripped 5 bases from V and 4 bases from J, with 16 bases between. In germline, CDR1 is SGHTA, CDR2 FQGNSA. The CDR3 is 15 amino acids. DNA for the CDR3: TGTGCCAGCAGCCCAGATGGGGGCAAATCAGATACGCAGTATTTT. It translates to CASSPDGGKSDTQYF. The full variable domain, its missing parts supplied by reference TRBV7-2 and TRBJ2-3, is GAGVSQSPSNKVTEKGKDVELRCDPISGHTALYWYRQSLGQGLEFLIYFQGNSAPDKSGLPSDRFSAERTGGSVSTLTIQRTQQEDSAVYLCASSPDGGKSDTQYFGPGTRLTVL.

This clonotype was detected many times. The chain uses TRBV12-3 or TRBV12-4 and TRBJ2-3; D not resolved. The ends were cut back, 1 base at V and 0 bases at J, with 8 bases in the middle. The CDR3 runs 15 residues. The chain's CDR3 is CASSLGYGSTDTQYF. CDR3 DNA: TGTGCCAGCAGTTTAGGATACGGGAGCACAGATACGCAGTATTTT.

This clonotype turned up a few times. The chain carries TRBV2 and TRBJ2-6; D unresolved. CDR3 size: 15 residues. Germline loops: CDR1 SNHLY, CDR2 FYNNEI. The V gene lost 7 bases and the J gene lost 4 bases, with 14 bases spanning the gap. The CDR3 sequence: CASTSSTWGANVLTF. DNA of the CDR3: TGTGCCAGCACTTCTTCGACGTGGGGGGCCAACGTCCTGACTTTC.

The rearrangement links TRBV10-3 to TRBJ2-1, with 7 bases identical to TRBD1. The germline V gene has CDR1 ENHRY and CDR2 SYGVKD. Trimming cost V 7 bases and J 3 bases; bases outside gene matches: 6. This CDR3 comprises 14 residues. For the CDR3, the DNA is TGTGCCATCACCGCCGGGACAGACTACAATGAGCAGTTCTTC. It yields the protein CAITAGTDYNEQFF.

About this clonotype itself: A read error may be the cause here, since a much bigger clone is one base away. The rearrangement joins TRBV28 to TRBJ1-1; no clear D gene. The CDR3 has 10 amino acids. Germline loops: CDR1 MDHEN, CDR2 SYDVKM. The CDR3 region has the DNA TGTGCCAGCAGGGGTCGGGAAGCTCTCTTT. This translates into CASRGREALF.

The chain has TRBV24-1 and TRBJ1-2; D possibly corresponds to TRBD1 (6 bases). Deletions cut 5 bases from V and 2 bases from J, with 14 bases between. Germline assignment: CDR1 KGHDR and CDR2 SFDVKD. This CDR3 comprises 15 residues. The CDR3 protein is CATSGASTGNYGYTF. Written as DNA, the CDR3 is TGTGCCACCAGTGGTGCCAGTACAGGGAACTATGGCTACACCTTC.

This clonotype was seen ten or more times. V is TRBV20-1 and J is TRBJ1-2; D not certain. The CDR3 contains 15 residues. CDR1 and CDR2 from the germline V gene are DFQATT and SNEGSKA (reference sequence). Trimming left V 4 bases short and J 4 bases short, with 19 bases between. CDR3 sequence (DNA): TGCAGTGCTACCTTCGCCCCGAATCAGGTCTATGGCTACACCTTC. Translation: CSATFAPNQVYGYTF.

This clonotype was seen repeatedly, ten times or more. The chain joins TRBV20-1 to TRBJ2-7, with TRBD2 identical over 14 bases. V dropped 1 base and J dropped 3; count of bases not matched to a gene: 14. The CDR3 runs to 19 residues. Germline assignment: CDR1 DFQATT and CDR2 SNEGSKA (reference sequence). The CDR3 bases are TGCAGTGCTAGAGCTATAGGGACTAGCGGGAGTCTGTCCCACTACGAGCAGTACTTC. Amino acid sequence: CSARAIGTSGSLSHYEQYF.

This clonotype was counted many times. The chain employs TRBV27 and TRBJ2-7, with D perhaps given as TRBD1 or TRBD2 (5 bases each). CDR1 and CDR2 from the germline V gene are MNHEY and SMNVEV (reference sequence). V lost 0 bases and J 2 bases, leaving 11 bases between the germline ends. The CDR3 runs to 15 residues. In nucleotides, the CDR3 is TGTGCCAGCAGTTTATCGCATTGGGGGACCTACGAGCAGTACTTC. This translates into CASSLSHWGTYEQYF.

This clonotype showed up many times. This chain joins TRBV20-1 and TRBJ2-7; no clear D gene. The germline CDR1 and CDR2 sequences are DFQATT and SNEGSKA (reference sequence). V was clipped by 1 base and J by 6 bases, with 13 bases between them. The CDR3 has 13 amino acids. In nucleotides, the CDR3 is TGCAGTGCTAGAGCCTCTGAACCCACCGAGCAGTACTTC. Protein product: CSARASEPTEQYF.

This clonotype was recorded at least ten times. This chain connects TRBV7-6 to TRBJ1-5, with unresolved D. Germline CDR1 is SGHVS and CDR2 is FNYEAQ. Deletions cut 5 bases from V and 0 bases from J, with 11 bases between. The CDR3 has 15 amino acids. CDR3 coding DNA: TGTGCCAGCAGCCGCGCGCCGGGTAGCAATCAGCCCCAGCATTTT. Translated: CASSRAPGSNQPQHF.

At least ten counts were recorded for this clonotype. The rearrangement links TRBV7-2 to TRBJ2-5; D unresolved. V was clipped by 1 base and J by 1 base, with 10 bases between them. The germline V gene encodes CDR1 SGHTA and CDR2 FQGNSA. This CDR3 region has 15 residues. The CDR3 DNA reads TGTGCCAGCAGCTTAGTTGTAGGGCCCCAAGAGACCCAGTACTTC. Translation: CASSLVVGPQETQYF.

This clonotype was detected many times. This chain connects TRBV5-8 to TRBJ1-2; 9 bases match TRBD1. The ends lost 0 bases at V and 5 bases at J; junction bases unmatched: 5. In germline, CDR1 is SGHTS, CDR2 YDEGEE. The CDR3 length is 15 residues. This CDR3 is CASSLGDRAVYGYTF. The CDR3, as DNA: TGTGCCAGCAGCTTGGGGGACAGGGCGGTTTATGGCTACACCTTC.

A few counts support this clonotype. This chain uses TRBV20-1 with TRBJ2-3; either TRBD1 or TRBD2 may supply D (6 bases each). Per the germline V gene, CDR1 is DFQATT and CDR2 is SNEGSKA (reference sequence). V shed 4 bases and J shed 4 bases, with 15 bases lying between them. This CDR3 is 14 amino acids long. Here the CDR3 reads CSAIGGLGADTQYF. DNA of the CDR3: TGCAGTGCTATAGGGGGGCTCGGAGCAGATACGCAGTATTTT.

In its sample, this clonotype was seen a few times. The chain uses TRBV6-1 and TRBJ2-7, with D perhaps TRBD1 or TRBD2 (5 bases each). V lost 6 bases, J lost 4 bases, and 19 bases lay in between. The V gene's germline CDR1 is MNHNS and CDR2 SASEGT. The CDR3 covers 15 residues. This chain's CDR3 is CASSRDLEIGYEQYF. The CDR3 DNA is TGTGCCAGCAGCCGGGACCTGGAAATAGGGTACGAGCAGTACTTC.

This clonotype was seen many times. The rearrangement uses TRBV7-9 and TRBJ2-3, with 8 bases aligning to TRBD2. This CDR3 comprises 15 residues. V shed 10 bases, J shed 0 bases, and the junction held 9 bases outside the gene matches. Germline CDR1 is SEHNR and CDR2 is FQNEAQ (reference sequence). CDR3 sequence (DNA): TGTGCCAACACGCCGGGACTAGAGAGCACAGATACGCAGTATTTT. As protein: CANTPGLESTDTQYF. Together with reference TRBV7-9 and TRBJ2-3, the CDR3 gives the full variable domain: DTGVSQNPRHKITKRGQNVTFRCDPISEHNRLYWYRQTLGQGPEFLTYFQNEAQLEKSRLLSDRFSAERPKGSFSTLEIQRTEQGDSAMYLCANTPGLESTDTQYFGPGTRLTVL.

Many counts were recorded for this clonotype. The V call is TRBV12-3 or TRBV12-4, the J call TRBJ1-4; possible D gene TRBD1, 6 bases. The CDR3 is 16 amino acids. The germline V and J ends were trimmed by 3 bases and 4 bases, with 15 bases remaining between them. The CDR3 sequence is CASSFRQWGLNEKLFF. The CDR3 DNA reads TGTGCCAGCAGTTTTAGGCAATGGGGGCTTAATGAAAAACTGTTTTTT.

The table lists this clonotype with many counts. This chain uses TRBV5-1 with TRBJ1-4; D unresolved. CDR1 and CDR2 (germline): SGHRS, YFSETQ. V was shortened by 5 bases and J by 8 bases, with 22 bases between the two germline ends. This CDR3 is 16 amino acids long. The CDR3 sequence: CASRLNLNSPGEKLFF. The CDR3 coding sequence is TGCGCCAGCAGATTAAACCTTAATTCCCCGGGCGAAAAACTGTTTTTT.